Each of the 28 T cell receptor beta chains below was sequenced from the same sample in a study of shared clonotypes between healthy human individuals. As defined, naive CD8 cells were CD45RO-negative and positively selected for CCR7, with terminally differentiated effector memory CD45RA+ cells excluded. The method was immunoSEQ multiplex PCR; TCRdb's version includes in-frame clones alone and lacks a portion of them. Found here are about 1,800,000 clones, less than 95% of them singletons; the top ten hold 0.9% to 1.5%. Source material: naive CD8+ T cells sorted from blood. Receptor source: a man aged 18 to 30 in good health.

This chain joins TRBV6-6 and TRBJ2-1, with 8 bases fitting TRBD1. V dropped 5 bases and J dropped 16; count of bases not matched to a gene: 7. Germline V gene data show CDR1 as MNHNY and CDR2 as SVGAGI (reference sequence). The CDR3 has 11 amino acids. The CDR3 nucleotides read TGTGCCAGCAGTACCCACAGGGGGGCATTCTTC. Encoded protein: CASSTHRGAFF.

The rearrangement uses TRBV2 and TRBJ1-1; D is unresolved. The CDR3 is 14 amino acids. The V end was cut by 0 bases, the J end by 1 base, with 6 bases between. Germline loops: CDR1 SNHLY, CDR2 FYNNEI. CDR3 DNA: TGTGCCAGCAGTGAAGCTTACAAGAACACTGAAGCTTTCTTT. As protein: CASSEAYKNTEAFF.

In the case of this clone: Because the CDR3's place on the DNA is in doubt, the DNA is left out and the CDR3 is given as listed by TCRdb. This CDR3 is CASSFGPGGNEQYF. The chain joins TRBV5-1 to TRBJ2-7; TRBD2, as called in the table, went unchecked against the DNA. 14 amino acids form the CDR3, both terminal residues included. CDR1 is SGHRS and CDR2 is YFSETQ in the germline V gene.

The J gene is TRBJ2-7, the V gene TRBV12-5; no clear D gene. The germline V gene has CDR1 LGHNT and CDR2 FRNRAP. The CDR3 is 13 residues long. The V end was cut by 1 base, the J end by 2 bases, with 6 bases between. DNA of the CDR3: TGTGCTAGTGGTTTGGGGGTAACCTACGAGCAGTACTTC. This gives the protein CASGLGVTYEQYF. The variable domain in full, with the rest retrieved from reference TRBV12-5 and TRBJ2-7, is DARVTQTPRHKVTEMGQEVTMRCQPILGHNTVFWYRQTMMQGLELLAYFRNRAPLDDSGMPKDRFSAEMPDATLATLKIQPSEPRDSAVYFCASGLGVTYEQYFGPGTRLTVT.

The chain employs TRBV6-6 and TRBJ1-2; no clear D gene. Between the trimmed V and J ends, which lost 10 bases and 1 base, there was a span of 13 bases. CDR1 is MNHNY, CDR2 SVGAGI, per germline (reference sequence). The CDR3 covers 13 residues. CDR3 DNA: TGTGCCACCCACGACACCTATAACTATGGCTACACCTTC. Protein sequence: CATHDTYNYGYTF.

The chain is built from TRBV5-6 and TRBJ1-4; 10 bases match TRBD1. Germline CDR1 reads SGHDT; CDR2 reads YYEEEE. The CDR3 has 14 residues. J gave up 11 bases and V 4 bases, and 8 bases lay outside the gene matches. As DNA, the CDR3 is TGTGCCAGCAGCCCCGGGACAGGGGATGGGAAACTGTTTTTT. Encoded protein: CASSPGTGDGKLFF.

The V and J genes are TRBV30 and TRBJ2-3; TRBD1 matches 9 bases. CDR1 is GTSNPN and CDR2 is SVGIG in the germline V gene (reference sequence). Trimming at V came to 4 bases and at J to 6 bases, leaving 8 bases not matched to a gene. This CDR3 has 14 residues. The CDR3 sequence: CAWMDRGVWDTQYF. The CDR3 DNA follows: TGTGCCTGGATGGACAGGGGTGTTTGGGATACGCAGTATTTT.

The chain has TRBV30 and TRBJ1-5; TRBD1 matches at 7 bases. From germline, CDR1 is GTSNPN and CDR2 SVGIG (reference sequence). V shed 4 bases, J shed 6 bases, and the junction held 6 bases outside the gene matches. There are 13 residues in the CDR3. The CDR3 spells CAWTSPGGQPQHF. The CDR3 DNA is TGTGCCTGGACCAGCCCAGGGGGTCAGCCCCAGCATTTT.

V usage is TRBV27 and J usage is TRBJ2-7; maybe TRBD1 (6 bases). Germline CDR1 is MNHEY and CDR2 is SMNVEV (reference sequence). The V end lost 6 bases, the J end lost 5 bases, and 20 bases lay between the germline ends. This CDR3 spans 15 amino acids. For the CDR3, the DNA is TGTGCCAGCAGCCTCGGACAGATTTGGGGGAACGAGCAGTACTTC. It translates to CASSLGQIWGNEQYF.

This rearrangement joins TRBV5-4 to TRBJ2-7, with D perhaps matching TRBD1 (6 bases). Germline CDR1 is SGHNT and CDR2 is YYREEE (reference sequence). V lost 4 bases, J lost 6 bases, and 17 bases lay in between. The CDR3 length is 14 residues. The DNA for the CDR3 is TGTGCCAGCAGCCACACAGGGTACGATGGCGAGCAGTACTTC. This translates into CASSHTGYDGEQYF.

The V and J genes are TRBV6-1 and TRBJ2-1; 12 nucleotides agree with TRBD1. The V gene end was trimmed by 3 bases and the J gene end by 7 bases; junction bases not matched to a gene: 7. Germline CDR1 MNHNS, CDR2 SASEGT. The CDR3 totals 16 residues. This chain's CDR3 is CASSDPGQGAVNEQFF. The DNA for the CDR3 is TGTGCCAGCAGTGACCCGGGACAGGGGGCAGTGAATGAGCAGTTCTTC.

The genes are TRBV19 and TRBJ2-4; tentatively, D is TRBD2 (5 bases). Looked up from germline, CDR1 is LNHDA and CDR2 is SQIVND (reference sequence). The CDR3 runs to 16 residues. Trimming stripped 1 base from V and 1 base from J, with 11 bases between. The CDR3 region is CASSIVVGSAKNIQYF. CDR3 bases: TGTGCCAGTAGTATAGTTGTGGGGAGTGCCAAAAACATTCAGTACTTC.

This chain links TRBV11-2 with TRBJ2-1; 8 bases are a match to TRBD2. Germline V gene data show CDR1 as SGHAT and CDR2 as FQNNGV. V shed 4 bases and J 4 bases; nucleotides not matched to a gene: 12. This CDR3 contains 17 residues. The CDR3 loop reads CASSSIDSGSQYNEQFF. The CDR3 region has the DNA TGTGCCAGCAGCTCTATCGACAGCGGGAGCCAGTACAATGAGCAGTTCTTC.

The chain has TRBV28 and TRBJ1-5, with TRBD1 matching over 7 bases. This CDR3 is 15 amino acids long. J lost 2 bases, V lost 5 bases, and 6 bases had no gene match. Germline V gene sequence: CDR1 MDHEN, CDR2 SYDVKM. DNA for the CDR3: TGTGCCAGCAGTCCCGACAGGGTAGGCAATCAGCCCCAGCATTTT. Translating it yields CASSPDRVGNQPQHF.

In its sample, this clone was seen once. The CDR3 is CAWSEGSGRAAYEQYF. CDR3 nucleotides: TGTGCCTGGAGTGAGGGTAGCGGGAGGGCCGCCTACGAGCAGTACTTC. The chain couples TRBV30 to TRBJ2-7; TRBD2 aligns across 11 bases. There are 16 residues in the CDR3. The germline gives CDR1 GTSNPN, CDR2 SVGIG (reference sequence). With 1 base clipped from V and 2 bases from J, the junction kept 7 bases outside the gene matches.

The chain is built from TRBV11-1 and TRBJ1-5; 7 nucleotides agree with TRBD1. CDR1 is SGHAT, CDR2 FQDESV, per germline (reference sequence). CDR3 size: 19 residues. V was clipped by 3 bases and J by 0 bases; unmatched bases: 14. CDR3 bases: TGTGCCAGCAGCTTGAGGGGGCGGGGTAGCGGTTTTAGCAATCAGCCCCAGCATTTT. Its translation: CASSLRGRGSGFSNQPQHF.

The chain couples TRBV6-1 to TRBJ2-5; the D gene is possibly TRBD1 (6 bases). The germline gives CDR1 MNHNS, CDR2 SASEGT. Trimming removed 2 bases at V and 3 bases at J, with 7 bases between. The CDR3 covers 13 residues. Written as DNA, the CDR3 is TGTGCCAGCAGTGAATGGACAGAAGAGACCCAGTACTTC. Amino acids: CASSEWTEETQYF.

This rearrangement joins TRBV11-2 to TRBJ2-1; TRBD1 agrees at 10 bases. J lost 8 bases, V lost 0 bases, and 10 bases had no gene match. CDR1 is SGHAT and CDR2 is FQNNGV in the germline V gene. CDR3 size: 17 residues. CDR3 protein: CASSLETGATGGDEQFF. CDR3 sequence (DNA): TGTGCCAGCAGCTTAGAAACGGGTGCGACAGGGGGCGATGAGCAGTTCTTC.

DNA of the CDR3: TGTGCCAGCACCCCGGCCCTCGGACTAGCTACAGATACGCAGTATTTT. Protein product: CASTPALGLATDTQYF. J is TRBJ2-3 and V is TRBV27; 8 bases fit TRBD2. The CDR3 consists of 16 residues. From germline, CDR1 is MNHEY and CDR2 SMNVEV (reference sequence). Trimming at V came to 7 bases and at J to 3 bases, leaving 12 bases not matched to a gene.

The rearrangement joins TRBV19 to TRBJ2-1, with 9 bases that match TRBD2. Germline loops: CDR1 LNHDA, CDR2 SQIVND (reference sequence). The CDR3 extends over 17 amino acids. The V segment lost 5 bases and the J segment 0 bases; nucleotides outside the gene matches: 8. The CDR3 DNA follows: TGTGCCAGTAGTCCTCGACTAGCGGTTATCTCCTACAATGAGCAGTTCTTC. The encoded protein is CASSPRLAVISYNEQFF. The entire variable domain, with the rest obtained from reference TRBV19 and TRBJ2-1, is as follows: DGGITQSPKYLFRKEGQNVTLSCEQNLNHDAMYWYRQDPGQGLRLIYYSQIVNDFQKGDIAEGYSVSREKKESFPLTVTSAQKNPTAFYLCASSPRLAVISYNEQFFGPGTRLTVL.

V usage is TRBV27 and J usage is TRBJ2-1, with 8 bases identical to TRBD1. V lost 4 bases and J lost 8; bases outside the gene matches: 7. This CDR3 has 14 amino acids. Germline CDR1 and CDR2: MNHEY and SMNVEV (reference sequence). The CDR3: CASSSRQGFYEQFF. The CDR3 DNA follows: TGTGCCAGCAGTTCCCGACAGGGGTTTTATGAGCAGTTCTTC.

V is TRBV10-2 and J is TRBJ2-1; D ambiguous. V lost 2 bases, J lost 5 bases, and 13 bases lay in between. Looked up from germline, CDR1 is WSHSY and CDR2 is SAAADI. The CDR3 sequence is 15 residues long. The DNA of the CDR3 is TGCGCCAGCAGTGAGGCCAGCACGTCAAACAATGAGCAGTTCTTC. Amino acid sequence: CASSEASTSNNEQFF.

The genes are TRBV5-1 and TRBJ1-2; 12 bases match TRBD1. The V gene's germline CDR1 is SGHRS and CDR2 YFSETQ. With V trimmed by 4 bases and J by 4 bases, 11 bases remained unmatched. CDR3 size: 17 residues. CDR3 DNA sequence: TGCGCCAGCAGCCCCGGGACAGGGGGCCCAAAAAGCTATGGCTACACCTTC. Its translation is CASSPGTGGPKSYGYTF. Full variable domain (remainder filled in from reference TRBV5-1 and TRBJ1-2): KAGVTQTPRYLIKTRGQQVTLSCSPISGHRSVSWYQQTPGQGLQFLFEYFSETQRNKGNFPGRFSGRQFSNSRSEMNVSTLELGDSALYLCASSPGTGGPKSYGYTFGSGTRLTVV.

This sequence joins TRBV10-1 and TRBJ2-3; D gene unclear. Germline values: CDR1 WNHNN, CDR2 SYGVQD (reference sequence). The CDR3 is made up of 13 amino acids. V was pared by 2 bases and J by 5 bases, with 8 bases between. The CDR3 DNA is TGCGCCAGCAGTGAGCTGGCTATAGATACGCAGTATTTT. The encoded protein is CASSELAIDTQYF.

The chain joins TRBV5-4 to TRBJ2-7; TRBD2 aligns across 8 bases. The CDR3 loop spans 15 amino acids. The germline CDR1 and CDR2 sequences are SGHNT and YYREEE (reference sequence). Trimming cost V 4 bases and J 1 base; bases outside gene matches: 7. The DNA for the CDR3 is TGTGCCAGCAGCCTCGGGCGGGAGGCATCCTACGAGCAGTACTTC. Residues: CASSLGREASYEQYF.

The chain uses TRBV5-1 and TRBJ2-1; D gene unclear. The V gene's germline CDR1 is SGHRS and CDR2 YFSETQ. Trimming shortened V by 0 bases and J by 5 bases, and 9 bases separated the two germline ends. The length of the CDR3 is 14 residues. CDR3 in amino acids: CASSLDGPHNEQFF. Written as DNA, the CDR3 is TGCGCCAGCAGCTTGGATGGGCCCCACAATGAGCAGTTCTTC. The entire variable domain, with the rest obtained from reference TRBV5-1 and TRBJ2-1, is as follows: KAGVTQTPRYLIKTRGQQVTLSCSPISGHRSVSWYQQTPGQGLQFLFEYFSETQRNKGNFPGRFSGRQFSNSRSEMNVSTLELGDSALYLCASSLDGPHNEQFFGPGTRLTVL.

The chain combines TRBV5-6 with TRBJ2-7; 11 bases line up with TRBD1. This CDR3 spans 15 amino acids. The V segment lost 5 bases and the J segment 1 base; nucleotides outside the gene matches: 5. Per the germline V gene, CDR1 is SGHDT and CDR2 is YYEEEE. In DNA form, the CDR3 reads TGTGCCAGCAGAACGGGACAGGGGGTGTCCTACGAGCAGTACTTC. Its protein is CASRTGQGVSYEQYF.

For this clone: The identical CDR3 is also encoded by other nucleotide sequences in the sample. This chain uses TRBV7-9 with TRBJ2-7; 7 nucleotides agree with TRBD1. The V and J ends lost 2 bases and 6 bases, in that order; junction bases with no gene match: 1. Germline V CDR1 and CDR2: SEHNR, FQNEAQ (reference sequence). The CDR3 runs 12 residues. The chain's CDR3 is CASSLTGAEQYF. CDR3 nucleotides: TGTGCCAGCAGCTTAACAGGGGCCGAGCAGTACTTC.